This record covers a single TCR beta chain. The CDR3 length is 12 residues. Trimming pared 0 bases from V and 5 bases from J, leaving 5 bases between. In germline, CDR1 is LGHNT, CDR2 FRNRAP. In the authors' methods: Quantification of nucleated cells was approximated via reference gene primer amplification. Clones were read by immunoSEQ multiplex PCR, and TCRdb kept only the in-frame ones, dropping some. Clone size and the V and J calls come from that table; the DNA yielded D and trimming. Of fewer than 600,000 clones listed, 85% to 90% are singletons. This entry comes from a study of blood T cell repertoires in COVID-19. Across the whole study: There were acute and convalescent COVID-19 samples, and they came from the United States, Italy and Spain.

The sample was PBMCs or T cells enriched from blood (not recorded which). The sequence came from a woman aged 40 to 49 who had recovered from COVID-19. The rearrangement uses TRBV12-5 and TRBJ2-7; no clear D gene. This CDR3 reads CASGLVLNEQYF. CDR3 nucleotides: TGTGCTAGTGGTTTGGTACTAAACGAGCAGTACTTC.